The clone carrying this T cell receptor beta chain occurred many times. Its cognate antigen is unknown. These data are taken from a study of T cells after yellow fever vaccination. Each CDR3 protein gets one entry after TCRdb re-called the 5' RACE reads with MiXCR. Among 510,000 or so distinct CDR3 sequences listed, 15% to 20% were seen once. Losses at the gene ends were 6 bases for V and 3 bases for J; bases not matched to a gene: 13. This CDR3 has 16 amino acids. Whole-study results and caveats: Sorted repertoires could include abundant contaminating clonotypes from bulk cells.

Sequenced here: PBMCs, sampled 15 days after the yellow fever booster vaccination. The J gene is TRBJ2-7, the V gene TRBV12-3 or TRBV12-4, with 8 positions matching TRBD2. The sequence derives from a man aged 25 to 45 who received the YFV17D yellow fever vaccine. In DNA form, the CDR3 reads TGTGCCAGCAGCTTCTTAGTCGGGAGGGAAAACTACGAGCAGTACTTC. This codes for CASSFLVGRENYEQYF.